This is a list of T cell receptor beta chains from one sample in a study of cytomegalovirus exposure and HLA in healthy donors. Repertoires were generated with immunoSEQ multiplex PCR, while TCRdb's copy carries only in-frame clones and drops some. This table has 120,000 to 150,000 clones, roughly nine tenths appearing once. Sequenced sample: PBMCs. All receptors come from a young man in good health and CMV-seronegative. Each CDR3 is given with its conserved first and last residue. A D gene is named only where the DNA matches it firmly. Clone size is stated in some rows and not others, as once, few, many or a class when expanded.

TRBD1,TRBJ1-1,NA,TRBV2,CASSDPAPDRIFVTEAFF,TGTGCCAGCAGTGATCCCGCCCCGGACAGGATTTTTGTAACTGAAGCTTTCTTT
NA,TRBJ1-5,NA,TRBV10-3,CATRTRTGPQHF,TGTGCCACTCGGACACGCACTGGCCCCCAGCATTTT
NA,TRBJ2-1,NA,TRBV15,CATSRVRGRSSYNEQFF,TGTGCCACCAGCAGAGTACGGGGTCGGAGCTCCTACAATGAGCAGTTCTTC
NA,TRBJ1-3,NA,TRBV6-6,CASSPFRGNTIYF,TGTGCCAGCAGCCCCTTTAGAGGAAACACCATATATTTT
TRBD1,TRBJ2-7,NA,TRBV6-1,CASRGQSSYEQYF,TGTGCCAGCAGGGGACAGAGCTCCTACGAGCAGTACTTC
NA,TRBJ1-2,NA,TRBV6-6,CASLENYGYTF,TGTGCCAGCCTGGAGAACTATGGCTACACCTTC
TRBD2,TRBJ2-1,NA,TRBV5-6,CASSRPGTSIFDEQFF,TGTGCCAGCAGCCGCCCCGGGACTAGTATTTTCGATGAGCAGTTCTTC
TRBD1,TRBJ2-7,NA,TRBV6-5,CASREGQGGYEQYF,TGTGCCAGCAGGGAGGGACAGGGAGGTTACGAGCAGTACTTC
TRBD2,TRBJ2-3,NA,TRBV4-3,CASSQDVAGVPDTQYF,TGCGCCAGCAGCCAAGATGTCGCGGGAGTCCCAGATACGCAGTATTTT
NA,TRBJ2-7,once,TRBV5-6,CASTSLGGPRWYF,TGTGCCAGCACCTCGTTGGGGGGGCCTAGATGGTACTTC
NA,TRBJ2-1,NA,TRBV7-8,CASSLAMASMIPNFEQFF,TGTGCCAGCAGCTTAGCGATGGCTAGTATGATCCCCAATTTTGAGCAGTTCTTC
NA,TRBJ2-3,NA,TRBV4-3,CASSQDLTRKGPDTQYF,TGCGCCAGCAGCCAAGATCTGACTAGAAAGGGTCCAGATACGCAGTATTTT
TRBD1,TRBJ2-4,NA,TRBV18,CASSVTGLDIQYF,TGTGCCAGCTCAGTGACAGGGTTGGACATTCAGTACTTC
NA,TRBJ1-5,NA,TRBV7-2,CASSLDAGSGNQPQHF,TGTGCCAGCAGCTTAGATGCAGGAAGTGGCAATCAGCCCCAGCATTTT
NA,TRBJ2-2,NA,TRBV5-4,CASSTPGGPGELFF,TGTGCCAGCAGCACGCCCGGGGGGCCCGGGGAGCTGTTTTTT
TRBD2,TRBJ2-7,once,TRBV10-3,CAIEAGARSYEQYF,TGTGCCATCGAGGCGGGAGCGAGGTCCTACGAGCAGTACTTC
TRBD1,TRBJ2-5,NA,TRBV12-5,CASGLGFGTAQETQYF,TGTGCTAGTGGTTTGGGGTTCGGGACAGCGCAAGAGACCCAGTACTTC
TRBD2,TRBJ2-3,few,TRBV9,CASSDRTSGSSFADTQYF,TGTGCCAGCAGCGACCGGACTAGCGGGAGTTCGTTCGCAGATACGCAGTATTTT
TRBD1,TRBJ1-2,NA,TRBV4-1,CASSHQTGLGSGGYTF,TGCGCCAGCAGCCACCAGACAGGGCTTGGTTCGGGAGGCTACACCTTC
TRBD1,TRBJ1-1,once,TRBV9,CASSGQGLMNTEAFF,TGTGCCAGCAGCGGACAGGGTCTTATGAACACTGAAGCTTTCTTT
TRBD2,TRBJ2-5,NA,TRBV5-4,CASSPTSGSSETQYF,TGTGCCAGCAGCCCGACTAGCGGGAGTTCGGAGACCCAGTACTTC
NA,TRBJ1-1,NA,TRBV29-1,CSVAQGRGTEAFF,TGCAGCGTTGCACAGGGAAGAGGGACTGAAGCTTTCTTT
TRBD2,TRBJ2-5,NA,TRBV30,CAWSVGTTSGTETQYF,TGTGCCTGGAGTGTGGGCACGACTAGCGGCACCGAGACCCAGTACTTC
NA,TRBJ2-7,NA,TRBV5-1,CASSLSGSSYEQYF,TGCGCCAGCAGCCTTAGCGGTAGCTCCTACGAGCAGTACTTC
TRBD2,TRBJ2-1,NA,TRBV25-1,CASSEPTRTSSYNEQFF,TGTGCCAGCAGTGAGCCTACTAGGACTAGCTCCTACAATGAGCAGTTCTTC
TRBD1,TRBJ1-1,NA,TRBV13,CASSLSRGLTEAFF,TGTGCCAGCAGCTTAAGTAGGGGGCTCACTGAAGCTTTCTTT
NA,TRBJ1-1,NA,TRBV4-1,CASSQDTIPEAFF,TGCGCCAGCAGCCAAGATACAATACCTGAAGCTTTCTTT
NA,TRBJ2-5,NA,TRBV11-2,CASSSPKNSGQETQYF,TGTGCCAGCAGCTCCCCCAAGAATAGCGGCCAAGAGACCCAGTACTTC
NA,TRBJ1-1,once,TRBV27,CASSLIYPNTEAFF,TGTGCCAGCAGTTTAATTTATCCGAACACTGAAGCTTTCTTT
TRBD2,TRBJ2-5,NA,TRBV12-5,CASGLVKIAGGLSQETQYF,TGTGCTAGTGGTTTGGTAAAAATAGCGGGGGGCCTTTCTCAAGAGACCCAGTACTTC
NA,TRBJ1-2,NA,TRBV6-5,CASSIRGDYGYTF,TGTGCCAGCAGCATCAGGGGAGACTATGGCTACACCTTC
NA,TRBJ1-2,NA,TRBV7-9,CASSLVGGTDGYTF,TGTGCCAGCAGCTTAGTGGGGGGGACGGATGGCTACACCTTC
TRBD2,TRBJ2-7,NA,TRBV5-6,CASSAGPAGAESSLEQYF,TGTGCCAGCAGCGCTGGCCCAGCGGGGGCTGAGAGTTCCCTCGAGCAGTACTTC
NA,TRBJ2-7,NA,TRBV25-1,CASSEGHSISYEQYF,TGTGCCAGCAGTGAAGGACACTCAATTTCCTACGAGCAGTACTTC
TRBD1,TRBJ2-7,NA,TRBV5-6,CASSFLGGNEQYF,TGTGCCAGCAGCTTTTTAGGGGGCAACGAGCAGTACTTC
NA,TRBJ2-2,NA,TRBV5-1,CASSLQGGTGELFF,TGCGCCAGCAGCTTGCAGGGTGGCACCGGGGAGCTGTTTTTT
NA,TRBJ2-2,NA,TRBV4-1,CASSQDSTGSWTGELFF,TGCGCCAGCAGCCAAGATTCGACAGGATCCTGGACCGGGGAGCTGTTTTTT
NA,TRBJ2-1,once,TRBV19,CASGGETVMNEQFF,TGTGCCAGTGGAGGGGAGACCGTGATGAATGAGCAGTTCTTC
NA,TRBJ1-2,NA,TRBV27,CASSFGSFGQPYGYTF,TGTGCCAGCAGTTTTGGTTCTTTTGGACAGCCCTATGGCTACACCTTC
TRBD1,TRBJ1-4,NA,TRBV14,CASRHRGANEKLFF,TGTGCCAGCAGACACAGGGGTGCCAATGAAAAACTGTTTTTT
TRBD2,TRBJ2-7,NA,TRBV9,CASSPGGVIEQYF,TGTGCCAGCAGCCCCGGGGGGGTCATCGAGCAGTACTTC
TRBD2,TRBJ2-1,NA,TRBV7-9,CASRRLAGGNEQFF,TGTGCCAGCAGGAGACTAGCGGGGGGCAATGAGCAGTTCTTC
TRBD1,TRBJ1-3,NA,TRBV18,CASSPGTGRDGNTIYF,TGTGCCAGCTCACCAGGGACAGGGAGAGATGGAAACACCATATATTTT
NA,TRBJ1-1,once,TRBV29-1,CSVAVGSMNTEAFF,TGCAGCGTAGCGGTCGGGAGCATGAACACTGAAGCTTTCTTT
NA,TRBJ2-1,NA,TRBV9,CASSVGGNNEQFF,TGTGCCAGCAGCGTAGGCGGAAACAATGAGCAGTTCTTC
TRBD1,TRBJ2-3,NA,TRBV10-3,CAISGGTGSTDTQYF,TGTGCCATCAGTGGGGGGACAGGTAGCACAGATACGCAGTATTTT
NA,TRBJ2-1,NA,TRBV18,CASSPQDSVNEQFF,TGTGCCAGCTCACCACAGGATAGCGTCAATGAGCAGTTCTTC
NA,TRBJ2-2,NA,TRBV5-4,CASSSSGARPFTGELFF,TGTGCCAGCAGCTCCTCAGGGGCTAGGCCCTTCACCGGGGAGCTGTTTTTT
TRBD1,TRBJ2-7,NA,TRBV19,CASSRGQGVSSYEQYF,TGTGCCAGTAGTAGGGGACAGGGTGTCTCCTCCTACGAGCAGTACTTC